This T cell receptor (beta chain) was documented in a study of tumor-infiltrating lymphocytes in primary liver carcinoma. Study background: Tumor lesions were T1-T3 N0M0 and spanned roughly 4.2 to 10 cm. General study results and limits: In tumor-adjacent and tumor-blood pairs, overlap was lower than in tumor region pairs.

TCR beta cDNA was made from 450 to 600 ng total RNA with a constant-region primer. For TCR beta, libraries were produced by three nested multiplex PCR rounds using slightly modified ARM-PCR. In the first two PCR rounds, TRBV1-TRBV30 forward primers were paired with a C-beta reverse primer, and each round lasted roughly 10 cycles. Each CDR3 protein is one row after TCRdb ran MiXCR on the multiplex PCR reads. The sample carries about 200,000 distinct CDR3 sequences, about 65% recorded once. Details on this clonotype: The antigen is not known. This may come from a read error, since a much larger clone is one base off.

Out of unsorted whole blood came the blood RNA, and germline DNA was extracted as well. Infection with HBV was chronic in patients; they were treatment-naive. Prior to surgery, approximately 4 milliliters of peripheral blood were drawn. CDR1 and CDR2 from the germline V gene are MGHRA and YSYEKL. This CDR3 region has 14 residues. The chain links TRBV4-1 to TRBJ1-6, with D uncertain. This clonotype was obtained from a woman aged 60-75 years with primary liver carcinoma and hepatitis B virus infection. The sample taken for sequencing was peripheral blood. The CDR3 here is CAISQTPNNSPLHF. CDR3 in DNA: TGCGCCATCAGCCAAACACCTAATAATTCACCCCTCCACTTT.